This T cell receptor beta chain was sequenced in a study of blood T cell repertoires in COVID-19. Study information: Samples taken during acute and convalescent COVID-19 were collected in the United States, Italy and Spain. The cDNA or gDNA used as material had been derived from T cells, B-cell-depleted T cells, or PBMCs.

Clones were sequenced by immunoSEQ multiplex PCR, and TCRdb holds only the in-frame ones, with some missing. Among 150,000 to 200,000 clones, more than 75% were seen once, and the ten largest hold under 3.5%. CDR3 size: 16 residues. The germline V gene has CDR1 SGHRS and CDR2 YFSETQ. V gave up 0 bases and J gave up 5 bases; unmatched junction bases: 9. This TCR derives from a man between 65 and 80 years old with acute or convalescent COVID-19. The sample consisted of peripheral blood. The V gene is TRBV5-1, the J gene TRBJ2-7; 9 positions agree with TRBD1. In DNA, the CDR3 is TGCGCCAGCAGCTTGGCCTCCGGGACAGGGAGAGACGAGCAGTACTTC. Protein product: CASSLASGTGRDEQYF.